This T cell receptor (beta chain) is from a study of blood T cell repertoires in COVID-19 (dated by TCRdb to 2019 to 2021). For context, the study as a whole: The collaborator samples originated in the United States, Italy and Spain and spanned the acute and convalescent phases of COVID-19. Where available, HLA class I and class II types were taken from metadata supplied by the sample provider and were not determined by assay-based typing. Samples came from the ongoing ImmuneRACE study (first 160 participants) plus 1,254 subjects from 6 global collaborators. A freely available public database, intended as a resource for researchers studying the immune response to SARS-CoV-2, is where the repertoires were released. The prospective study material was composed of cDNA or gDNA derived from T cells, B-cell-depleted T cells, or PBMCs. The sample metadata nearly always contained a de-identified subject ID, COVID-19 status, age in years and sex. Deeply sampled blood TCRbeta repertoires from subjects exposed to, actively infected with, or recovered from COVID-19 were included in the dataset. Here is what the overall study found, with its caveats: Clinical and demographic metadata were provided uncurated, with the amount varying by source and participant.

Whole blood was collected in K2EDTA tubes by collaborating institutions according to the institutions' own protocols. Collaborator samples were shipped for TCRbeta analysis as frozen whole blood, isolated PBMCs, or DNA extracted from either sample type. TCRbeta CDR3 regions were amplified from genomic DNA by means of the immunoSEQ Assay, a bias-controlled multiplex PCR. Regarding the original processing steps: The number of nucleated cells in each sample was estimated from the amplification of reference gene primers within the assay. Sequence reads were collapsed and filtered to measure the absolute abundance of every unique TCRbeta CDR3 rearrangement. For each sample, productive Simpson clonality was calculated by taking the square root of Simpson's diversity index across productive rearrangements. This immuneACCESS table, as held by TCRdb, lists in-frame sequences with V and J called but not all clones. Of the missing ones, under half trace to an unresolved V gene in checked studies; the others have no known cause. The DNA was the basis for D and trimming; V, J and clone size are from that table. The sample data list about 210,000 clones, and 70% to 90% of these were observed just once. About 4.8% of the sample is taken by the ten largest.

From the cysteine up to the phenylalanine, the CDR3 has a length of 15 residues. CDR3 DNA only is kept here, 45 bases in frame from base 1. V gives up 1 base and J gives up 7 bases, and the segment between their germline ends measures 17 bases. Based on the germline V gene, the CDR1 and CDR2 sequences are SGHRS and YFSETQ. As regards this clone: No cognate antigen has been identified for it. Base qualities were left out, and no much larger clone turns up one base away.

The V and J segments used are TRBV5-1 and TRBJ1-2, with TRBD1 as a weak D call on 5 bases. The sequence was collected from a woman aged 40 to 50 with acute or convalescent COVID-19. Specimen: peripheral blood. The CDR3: CASSLIVEGRSGYTF. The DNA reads TGCGCCAGCAGCTTGATTGTGGAGGGACGAAGTGGCTACACCTTC.